This T cell receptor (beta chain) is drawn from a study of T cell responses to AZD1222 COVID-19 vaccine. Findings of the study overall: There were mostly white British donors and more females than males, and clonal diversity was possibly underestimated. No day 14 peak samples; only post-peak repertoires were characterized. Close to half of all spike-specific TCRs reportedly target regions of the variants that are unmutated.

In the case of this clone: Its antigen is unknown.

TCRdb's copy holds only in-frame clones and misses some; the assay was immunoSEQ multiplex PCR. The profile shows tens of thousands of clones, roughly 85% of them singletons. Recipients boosted at about 4 weeks or about 12 weeks are pooled. V lost 4 bases to trimming and J lost 2 bases; unmatched junction nucleotides: 5. Germline assignment: CDR1 SEHNR and CDR2 FQNEAQ (reference sequence). This CDR3 comprises 14 residues. The sample consisted of peripheral blood, taken 28 days after the second AZD1222 dose. The chain links TRBV7-9 to TRBJ2-7; 7 bases line up with TRBD2. The TCR sequence derives from an adult who received the AZD1222 COVID-19 vaccine. This CDR3 reads CASSSGGWTYEQYF. For the CDR3, the DNA is TGTGCCAGCAGCTCGGGGGGTTGGACCTACGAGCAGTACTTC.